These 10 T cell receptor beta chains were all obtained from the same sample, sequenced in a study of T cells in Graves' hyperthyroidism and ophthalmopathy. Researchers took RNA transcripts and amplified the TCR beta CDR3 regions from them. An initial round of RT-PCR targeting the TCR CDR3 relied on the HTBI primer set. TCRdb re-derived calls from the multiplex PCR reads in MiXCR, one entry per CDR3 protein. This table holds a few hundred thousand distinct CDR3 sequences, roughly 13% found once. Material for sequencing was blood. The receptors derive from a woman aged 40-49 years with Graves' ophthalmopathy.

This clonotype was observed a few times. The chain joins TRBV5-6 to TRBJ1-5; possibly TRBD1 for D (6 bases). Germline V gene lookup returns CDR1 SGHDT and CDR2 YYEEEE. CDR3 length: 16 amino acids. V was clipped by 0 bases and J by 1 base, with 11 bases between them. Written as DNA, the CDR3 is TGTGCCAGCAGCTTGGGGGGGCGCATGAGCAATCAGCCCCAGCATTTT. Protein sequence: CASSLGGRMSNQPQHF.

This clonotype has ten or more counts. CDR3 nucleotides: TGTGCCAGCAGCCGACGAGGGCCGAACACTGAAGCTTTCTTT. As protein: CASSRRGPNTEAFF. The chain employs TRBV5-6 and TRBJ1-1; D is ambiguous. This CDR3 spans 14 amino acids. In germline, CDR1 is SGHDT, CDR2 YYEEEE. V dropped 4 bases and J dropped 1 base, with 11 bases sitting between them.

CDR3 nucleotide sequence: TGTGCCAGCGTGGCGTGGACAGGTGTCACCGGGGAGCTGTTTTTT. Translating gives CASVAWTGVTGELFF. This chain links TRBV12-3 or TRBV12-4 with TRBJ2-2; TRBD1 matches 7 bases. The CDR3 is 15 amino acids. J gave up 4 bases and V 8 bases, and 10 bases lay outside the gene matches.

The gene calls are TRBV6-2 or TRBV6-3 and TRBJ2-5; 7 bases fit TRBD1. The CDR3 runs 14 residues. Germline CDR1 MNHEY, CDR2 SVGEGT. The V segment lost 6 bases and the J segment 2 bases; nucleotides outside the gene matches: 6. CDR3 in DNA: TGTGCCAGCAGGGAATCGACAGGGCAAGAGACCCAGTACTTC. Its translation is CASRESTGQETQYF.

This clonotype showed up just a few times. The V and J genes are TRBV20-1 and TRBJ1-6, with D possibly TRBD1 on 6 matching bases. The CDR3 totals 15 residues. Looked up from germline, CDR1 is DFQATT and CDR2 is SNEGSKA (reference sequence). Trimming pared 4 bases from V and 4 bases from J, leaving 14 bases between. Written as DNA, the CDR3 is TGCAGTGCTACCCACCGGACAGATTATAATTCACCCCTCCACTTT. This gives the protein CSATHRTDYNSPLHF.

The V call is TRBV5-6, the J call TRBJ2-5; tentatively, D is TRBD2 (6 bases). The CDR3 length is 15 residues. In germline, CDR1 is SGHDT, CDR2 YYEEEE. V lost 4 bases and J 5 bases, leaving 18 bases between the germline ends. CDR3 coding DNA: TGTGCCAGCAGCACGTACCGGGAGCTGCTGGAGACCCAGTACTTC. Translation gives CASSTYRELLETQYF.

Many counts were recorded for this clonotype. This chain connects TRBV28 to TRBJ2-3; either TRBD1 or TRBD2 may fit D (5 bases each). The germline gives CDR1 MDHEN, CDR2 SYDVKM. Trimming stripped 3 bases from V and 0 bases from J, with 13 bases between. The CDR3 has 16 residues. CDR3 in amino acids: CASSLGVLHSTDTQYF. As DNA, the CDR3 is TGTGCCAGCAGTTTGGGGGTTCTCCATAGCACAGATACGCAGTATTTT. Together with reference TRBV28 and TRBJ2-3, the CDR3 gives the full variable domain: DVKVTQSSRYLVKRTGEKVFLECVQDMDHENMFWYRQDPGLGLRLIYFSYDVKMKEKGDIPEGYSVSREKKERFSLILESASTNQTSMYLCASSLGVLHSTDTQYFGPGTRLTVL.

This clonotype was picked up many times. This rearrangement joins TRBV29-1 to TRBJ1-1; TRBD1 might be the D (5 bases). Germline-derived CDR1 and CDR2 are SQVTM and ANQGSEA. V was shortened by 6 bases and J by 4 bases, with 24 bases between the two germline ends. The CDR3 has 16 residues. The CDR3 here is CSVRERDRGLGTEAFF. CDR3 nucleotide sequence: TGCAGCGTGCGAGAGAGGGATCGGGGCCTGGGCACTGAAGCTTTCTTT.

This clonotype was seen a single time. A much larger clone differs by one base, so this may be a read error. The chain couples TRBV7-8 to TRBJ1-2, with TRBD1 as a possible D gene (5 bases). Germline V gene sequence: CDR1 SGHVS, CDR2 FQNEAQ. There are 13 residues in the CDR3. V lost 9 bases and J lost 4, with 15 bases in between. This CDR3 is CARSPQGSYGYTF. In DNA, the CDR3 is TGTGCCAGAAGTCCGCAGGGTAGCTATGGCTACACCTTC.

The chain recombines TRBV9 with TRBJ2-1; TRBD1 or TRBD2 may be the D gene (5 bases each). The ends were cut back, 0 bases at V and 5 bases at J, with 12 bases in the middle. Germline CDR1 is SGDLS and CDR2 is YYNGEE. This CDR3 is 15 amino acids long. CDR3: CASSVAGLKNNEQFF. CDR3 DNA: TGTGCCAGCAGCGTAGCGGGGCTGAAAAACAATGAGCAGTTCTTC.